What follows are 11 T cell receptor beta chains derived from one specimen sequenced in a study of OX40 agonist ivuxolimab in advanced cancers. Library preparation was by the immunoSEQ multiplex PCR assay. TCRdb provides this immuneACCESS table in a form limited to in-frame rearrangements. Some clones are lacking; in checked studies, under half of them reflect an unresolved V gene, and why the rest are absent is not known. Across this sample there are 70,000 or so clones, with about nine tenths seen only once. Less than 0.3% of the sample belongs to the ten largest clones. The sequences come from CD4+ or CD8+ T cells sorted from blood, collected in a trial of the OX40 agonist ivuxolimab. These receptors all come from an adult with an advanced solid tumor such as melanoma, head and neck, liver or kidney cancer.

J is TRBJ2-7 and V is TRBV5-1; TRBD2 aligns across 10 bases. V lost 0 bases, J lost 3 bases, and 6 bases stayed unmatched. The CDR3 spans 16 residues. The V gene's germline CDR1 is SGHRS and CDR2 YFSETQ. CDR3 residues: CASSLEPSGSDYEQYF. The CDR3 region has the DNA TGCGCCAGCAGCTTGGAACCTAGCGGGAGCGACTACGAGCAGTACTTC.

The CDR3 protein is CAWNRGREAFF. CDR3 nucleotide sequence: TGTGCCTGGAACCGCGGACGGGAAGCTTTCTTT. The V gene is TRBV30, the J gene TRBJ1-1; D gene uncertain. CDR1 is GTSNPN, CDR2 SVGIG, per germline (reference sequence). Trimming took 4 bases from V and 8 from J, leaving 11 bases between them. The CDR3 spans 11 residues.

The chain has TRBV6-5 and TRBJ1-1; TRBD1 matches 7 bases. Germline CDR1 MNHEY, CDR2 SVGAGI. This CDR3 spans 14 amino acids. V trimming: 5 bases; J trimming: 1 base; junction bases outside the gene matches: 4. The CDR3 loop reads CASSLWDRNTEAFF. DNA of the CDR3: TGTGCCAGCAGTCTTTGGGACAGGAACACTGAAGCTTTCTTT.

The V call is TRBV30, the J call TRBJ2-7; D gene uncertain. CDR3 length equals 15 residues. Germline V CDR1 and CDR2: GTSNPN, SVGIG (reference sequence). The V gene lost 0 bases and the J gene lost 1 base, with 13 bases spanning the gap. The CDR3 DNA follows: TGTGCCTGGAGTGTAGTGTCGGTCAATTCCTACGAGCAGTACTTC. Its translation: CAWSVVSVNSYEQYF. The variable domain in full, with the rest retrieved from reference TRBV30 and TRBJ2-7, is SQTIHQWPATLVQPVGSPLSLECTVEGTSNPNLYWYRQAAGRGLQLLFYSVGIGQISSEVPQNLSASRPQDRQFILSSKKLLLSDSGFYLCAWSVVSVNSYEQYFGPGTRLTVT.

V usage is TRBV11-2 and J usage is TRBJ2-4; no reliable D call. The CDR3 is 14 residues long. Looked up from germline, CDR1 is SGHAT and CDR2 is FQNNGV. The germline V and J ends were trimmed by 2 bases and 0 bases, with 5 bases remaining between them. The DNA for the CDR3 is TGTGCCAGCAGCTTAAAGTTAGCCAAAAACATTCAGTACTTC. Translating gives CASSLKLAKNIQYF.

This chain connects TRBV7-9 to TRBJ1-2; 7 bases agree with TRBD1. This CDR3 has 13 amino acids. The germline V gene has CDR1 SEHNR and CDR2 FQNEAQ (reference sequence). The V segment lost 4 bases and the J segment 4 bases; nucleotides outside the gene matches: 3. Written as DNA, the CDR3 is TGTGCCAGCAGCTACCGGGACAGCTATGGCTACACCTTC. Translating gives CASSYRDSYGYTF. Drawing the rest from reference TRBV7-9 and TRBJ1-2, the complete variable domain is DTGVSQNPRHKITKRGQNVTFRCDPISEHNRLYWYRQTLGQGPEFLTYFQNEAQLEKSRLLSDRFSAERPKGSFSTLEIQRTEQGDSAMYLCASSYRDSYGYTFGSGTRLTVV.

This chain links TRBV19 with TRBJ2-1; the D is unclear. Germline values: CDR1 LNHDA, CDR2 SQIVND (reference sequence). V was pared by 3 bases and J by 0 bases, with 12 bases between. The CDR3 length is 16 residues. CDR3 DNA: TGTGCCAGTAGTATCCGAGTGACGAGCTCCTACAATGAGCAGTTCTTC. This gives the protein CASSIRVTSSYNEQFF.

V usage is TRBV19 and J usage is TRBJ1-1, with a weak D call TRBD1 (5 bases). Trimming took 4 bases from V and 1 from J, leaving 10 bases between them. The CDR3 is 14 residues long. CDR1 and CDR2 (germline): LNHDA, SQIVND (reference sequence). This CDR3 reads CASSNLRANTEAFF. CDR3 nucleotides: TGTGCCAGTAGTAACCTCAGGGCGAACACTGAAGCTTTCTTT.

The CDR3 spells CASSPRTSLTYEQYF. In DNA, the CDR3 is TGTGCCAGCAGCCCTCGGACTAGTCTAACCTACGAGCAGTACTTC. This chain joins TRBV9 and TRBJ2-7, with TRBD2 matching 7 bases. The CDR3 has 15 residues. Germline V lookup: CDR1 SGDLS, CDR2 YYNGEE. Unmatched junction bases numbered 9, after V lost 4 bases and J lost 2 bases. Together with reference TRBV9 and TRBJ2-7, the CDR3 gives the full variable domain: DSGVTQTPKHLITATGQRVTLRCSPRSGDLSVYWYQQSLDQGLQFLIQYYNGEERAKGNILERFSAQQFPDLHSELNLSSLELGDSALYFCASSPRTSLTYEQYFGPGTRLTVT.

The CDR3: CASTSSTGSYNEQFF. CDR3 DNA sequence: TGTGCCAGCACCTCATCGACAGGCTCCTACAATGAGCAGTTCTTC. The rearrangement joins TRBV28 to TRBJ2-1; D is perhaps TRBD1 (6 bases). Germline V gene lookup returns CDR1 MDHEN and CDR2 SYDVKM. This CDR3 comprises 15 residues. The ends were cut back, 7 bases at V and 0 bases at J, with 13 bases in the middle.

The CDR3 DNA reads as TGTGCCAGCAGCTTCCGGGTCGGCGAGCAGTACTTC. Amino acid sequence: CASSFRVGEQYF. The rearrangement links TRBV11-3 to TRBJ2-7; D is unclear. CDR1 SGHNT and CDR2 YENEEA come from the germline V gene. Trimming stripped 3 bases from V and 6 bases from J, with 9 bases between. CDR3 length: 12 amino acids.